This TCR beta chain emerged from a study of Graves' ophthalmopathy and Graves' hyperthyroidism. Study-level points and caveats: In blood, most expanded thyroid clonotypes above 0.001 frequency were also detected.

Each donor who had ophthalmopathy showed moderate-to-severe activity, a CAS of ≥3, a NOSPECS of ≥4, and a duration under 3 months. Ineligible for inclusion were patients with other autoimmune diseases, uncontrolled infections, pregnancy or lactation. The source of the PBMCs was over 8.5 ml of fresh peripheral blood. The table lists this clonotype with many counts. What it binds is not known. At one end the junction does not follow the germline gene, possibly because of a read error. The germline V gene has CDR1 MNHNS and CDR2 SASEGT. The CDR3 sequence is 13 residues long. TCR beta CDR3 amplification used RNA transcripts. HTBI primers were employed in first-round RT-PCR, then a second-round multiplex PCR followed. TCRdb analysed the multiplex PCR reads with MiXCR anew, one entry per CDR3 protein. Of about 210,000 distinct CDR3 sequences listed, about 32% are singletons.

The sample consisted of peripheral blood. The TCR was taken from a man between 45 and 60 years old with Graves' ophthalmopathy. The V call is TRBV6-1, the J call TRBJ2-2, with no clear D. This CDR3 reads CASREGYTGELFF. CDR3 DNA sequence: TGTGCCAGCAGGGAAGGGTACACCGGGGAGCTGTTTTTT.